This T cell receptor beta chain is from a study of preoperative IRX-2 immunotherapy in early breast cancer. This CDR3 region has 14 residues. V lost 1 base to trimming and J lost 8 bases, with 14 bases between them. Germline V gene data show CDR1 as MGHRA and CDR2 as YSYEKL. The treatment is: preoperative locoregional IRX-2 cytokine immunotherapy. Assay: immunoSEQ multiplex PCR; the TCRdb copy retains only in-frame clones and omits some. The sample has approximately 12,000 clones, about nine tenths seen once; the top ten hold approximately 29%. The sample was acquired from a patient treated with IRX-2 immunotherapy. The sequence was obtained from a human donor with breast cancer. The rearrangement uses TRBV4-1 and TRBJ1-2, with TRBD1 as a possible D gene (6 bases). As DNA, the CDR3 is TGCGCCAGCAGCCAAGGGCTTCAGCAGGGGGGCTACACCTTC. Residues: CASSQGLQQGGYTF.